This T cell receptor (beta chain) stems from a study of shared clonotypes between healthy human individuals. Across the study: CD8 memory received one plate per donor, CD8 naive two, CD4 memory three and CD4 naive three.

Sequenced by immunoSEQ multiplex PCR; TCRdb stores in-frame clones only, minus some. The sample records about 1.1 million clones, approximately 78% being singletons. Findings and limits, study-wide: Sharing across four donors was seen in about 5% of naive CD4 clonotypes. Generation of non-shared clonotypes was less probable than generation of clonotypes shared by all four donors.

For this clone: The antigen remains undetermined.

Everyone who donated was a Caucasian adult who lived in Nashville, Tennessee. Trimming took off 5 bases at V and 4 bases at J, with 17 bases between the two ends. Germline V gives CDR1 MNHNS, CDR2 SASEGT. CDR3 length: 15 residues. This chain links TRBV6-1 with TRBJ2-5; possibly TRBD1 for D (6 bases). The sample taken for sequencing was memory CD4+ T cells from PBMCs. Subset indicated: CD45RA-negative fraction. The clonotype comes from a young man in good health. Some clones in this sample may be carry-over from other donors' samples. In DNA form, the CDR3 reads TGTGCCAGCAGTTTCAACCAGGGGCCTCGAGAGACCCAGTACTTC. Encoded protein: CASSFNQGPRETQYF.